The clone carrying this TCR beta chain showed up many times. With a J-beta primer mix and a sample-barcoded 5' primer, a second PCR ran about 6 to 11 cycles. Via MiXCR, TCRdb re-called the 5' RACE reads, giving one row per CDR3 protein. The sample carries hundreds of thousands of distinct CDR3 sequences, approximately 52% recorded once. Germline trimming cut 6 bases from V and 3 bases from J; bases unmatched to any gene: 8. The CDR3 is 15 residues long. The entry originates in a study of blood T cells in healthy people across ages. The chain employs TRBV12-3 or TRBV12-4 and TRBJ2-5; 9 bases agree with TRBD1. The sample taken for sequencing was blood. This TCR derives from a woman aged 80 or over in good health. The CDR3 DNA reads as TGTGCCAGCAGCCCAGGACAGGGGCGAAAAGAGACCCAGTACTTC. Encoded protein: CASSPGQGRKETQYF.